The clone carrying this T cell receptor beta chain was found once. The table came from immunoSEQ multiplex PCR; TCRdb's copy has only in-frame clones and leaves some out. This table has 700,000 or so clones, approximately 75% appearing once. The data were obtained in a study of shared clonotypes between healthy human individuals. The specimen sequenced was memory CD4+ T cells sorted from blood. Subset denoted: CD45RA-negative fraction. The source of this sequence is a woman in her thirties in good health.

The CDR3, as DNA: TGTGCCAGCAGCCAAGATGTGTGGGACACCGAGACCCAGTACTTC. Translated: CASSQDVWDTETQYF. This chain joins TRBV14 and TRBJ2-5; weak D call: TRBD1 (6 bases). Between the trimmed V and J ends, which lost 0 bases and 5 bases, there was a span of 13 bases. CDR3 size: 15 residues. The germline V gene encodes CDR1 SGHDN and CDR2 FVKESK.